The 32 T cell receptor beta chains below come from one sample, sequenced in a study of T cell responses to AZD1222 COVID-19 vaccine. Data came from immunoSEQ multiplex PCR; TCRdb stores just in-frame clones and leaves some out. The data show around 140,000 clones, 80% to 95% seen once. The starting material was peripheral blood, obtained on day 0 of AZD1222 vaccination. Receptors were obtained from an adult in good health.

The chain has TRBV7-9 and TRBJ1-2, with 8 nucleotides matching TRBD1. V shed 1 base, J shed 4 bases, and the junction held 8 bases outside the gene matches. Germline assignment: CDR1 SEHNR and CDR2 FQNEAQ (reference sequence). The CDR3 has 16 amino acids. The CDR3 coding sequence is TGTGCCAGCAGCTTAGAGTTCTCAGGGGGCGGCTATGGCTACACCTTC. This translates into CASSLEFSGGGYGYTF.

CDR3 DNA: TGTGCCAGCAGCTTGTGGGCGCTCTGGTCAACTAATGAAAAACTGTTTTTT. Its translation is CASSLWALWSTNEKLFF. This chain connects TRBV5-6 to TRBJ1-4; D is undetermined. Between the trimmed V and J ends, which lost 1 base and 0 bases, there was a span of 13 bases. The CDR3 totals 17 residues. The germline V gene has CDR1 SGHDT and CDR2 YYEEEE. Looking up the rest from reference TRBV5-6 and TRBJ1-4 gives the full variable domain: DAGVTQSPTHLIKTRGQQVTLRCSPKSGHDTVSWYQQALGQGPQFIFQYYEEEERQRGNFPDRFSGHQFPNYSSELNVNALLLGDSALYLCASSLWALWSTNEKLFFGSGTQLSVL.

The chain uses TRBV6-5 and TRBJ2-1; D remains unclear. Trimming removed 7 bases from V and 5 bases from J, with 6 bases in between. In germline, CDR1 is MNHEY, CDR2 SVGAGI. The CDR3 runs to 11 residues. CDR3: CASKGNNEQFF. The CDR3 nucleotides are TGTGCCAGCAAGGGTAACAATGAGCAGTTCTTC.

J is TRBJ1-2 and V is TRBV7-3; 9 bases fit TRBD1. The CDR3 is 14 amino acids. Germline-derived CDR1 and CDR2 are SGHTA and FQGTGA. After removal of 1 base from V and 8 bases from J, the junction contained 5 bases not matched to a gene. The CDR3 bases are TGTGCCAGCAGCTTAAGTGGGGACAGGGTCGGCTACACCTTC. Amino acid sequence: CASSLSGDRVGYTF.

This clone was detected only once. The J gene is TRBJ1-2, the V gene TRBV5-1, with TRBD1 as a possible D gene (5 bases). Per the germline V gene, CDR1 is SGHRS and CDR2 is YFSETQ. Trimming removed 5 bases at V and 4 bases at J, with 9 bases between. The CDR3 has 12 residues. CDR3 sequence: CASRQGGYGYTF. The CDR3 DNA reads as TGCGCCAGCAGGCAGGGAGGCTATGGCTACACCTTC.

The gene calls are TRBV6-1 and TRBJ1-4, with TRBD1 identical over 7 bases. The CDR3 covers 14 residues. J gave up 10 bases and V 0 bases, and 5 bases lay outside the gene matches. Per germline, CDR1 MNHNS and CDR2 SASEGT. The CDR3 DNA is TGTGCCAGCAGTGAAGCGCGCAGGGGGGTAAAACTGTTTTTT. Protein sequence: CASSEARRGVKLFF.

V is TRBV6-5 and J is TRBJ1-5, with D unclear. This CDR3 has 12 residues. With 0 bases removed from V and 6 bases from J, the gap between germline ends came to 3 bases. Germline V gives CDR1 MNHEY, CDR2 SVGAGI. CDR3 protein: CASSYSGQPQHF. In nucleotides, the CDR3 is TGTGCCAGCAGTTACTCCGGTCAGCCCCAGCATTTT.

This chain connects TRBV7-2 to TRBJ2-5; 8 bases agree with TRBD2. Germline assignment: CDR1 SGHTA and CDR2 FQGNSA. The CDR3 is 17 residues long. Trimming at V came to 1 base and at J to 0 bases, leaving 7 bases not matched to a gene. The DNA of the CDR3 is TGTGCCAGCAGCTTAGGAGCGGGGGCACTATACCAAGAGACCCAGTACTTC. This sequence encodes CASSLGAGALYQETQYF. Full variable domain (rest looked up from reference TRBV7-2 and TRBJ2-5): GAGVSQSPSNKVTEKGKDVELRCDPISGHTALYWYRQSLGQGLEFLIYFQGNSAPDKSGLPSDRFSAERTGGSVSTLTIQRTQQEDSAVYLCASSLGAGALYQETQYFGPGTRLLVL.

The chain combines TRBV27 with TRBJ2-1; either TRBD1 or TRBD2 may fit D (5 bases each). The CDR3 is 11 residues long. Trimming removed 8 bases at V and 10 bases at J, with 12 bases between. Per germline, CDR1 MNHEY and CDR2 SMNVEV (reference sequence). CDR3 sequence: CASGRGEEQFF. Written as DNA, the CDR3 is TGTGCCAGCGGCCGGGGCGAGGAGCAGTTCTTC.

This clone was picked up one time. The J gene is TRBJ2-7, the V gene TRBV27, with D maybe TRBD1 (5 bases). V was pared by 2 bases and J by 5 bases, with 16 bases between. Germline CDR1 MNHEY, CDR2 SMNVEV (reference sequence). This CDR3 has 15 residues. The CDR3 spells CASSLRPGRVDEQYF. CDR3 bases: TGTGCCAGCAGTTTAAGGCCAGGGCGAGTCGACGAGCAGTACTTC.

This clone occurred once. The genes are TRBV14 and TRBJ1-4, with D possibly matching TRBD1 (5 bases). The V and J ends lost 5 bases and 8 bases respectively, with 18 bases between them. Germline-derived CDR1 and CDR2 are SGHDN and FVKESK. This CDR3 contains 15 residues. Here the CDR3 reads CASSYTGRRGEKLFF. CDR3 bases: TGTGCCAGCAGCTACACAGGTCGGCGCGGGGAAAAACTGTTTTTT. The whole variable domain, remainder taken from reference TRBV14 and TRBJ1-4, is EAGVTQFPSHSVIEKGQTVTLRCDPISGHDNLYWYRRVMGKEIKFLLHFVKESKQDESGMPNNRFLAERTGGTYSTLKVQPAELEDSGVYFCASSYTGRRGEKLFFGSGTQLSVL.

The chain is built from TRBV2 and TRBJ2-7; 9 nucleotides agree with TRBD2. Germline assignment: CDR1 SNHLY and CDR2 FYNNEI. The CDR3 runs 14 residues. V lost 3 bases, J lost 6 bases, and 6 bases stayed unmatched. For the CDR3, the DNA is TGTGCCAGCAGTGAGGCGGGAGGGCCGGTCGAGCAGTACTTC. This translates into CASSEAGGPVEQYF.

The chain links TRBV23-1 to TRBJ2-7, with a possible D match to TRBD2 (5 bases). TRBV23-1 counts as an open reading frame of uncertain function. This CDR3 is built from 16 residues. V lost 3 bases to trimming and J lost 3 bases, with 18 bases between them. CDR3 amino acids: CASSQNSGRVVYEQYF. The CDR3 nucleotides read TGCGCCAGCAGTCAGAACTCTGGGCGGGTAGTCTACGAGCAGTACTTC.

The chain employs TRBV5-1 and TRBJ1-6; a weak D match, TRBD1 (5 bases). V was pared by 0 bases and J by 7 bases, with 20 bases between. CDR3 length: 18 amino acids. In germline, CDR1 is SGHRS, CDR2 YFSETQ. The CDR3 nucleotides are TGCGCCAGCAGCTTGGCCTTATCCGGGGGGAGTACCAATTCACCCCTCCACTTT. It yields the protein CASSLALSGGSTNSPLHF.

CDR3 sequence (DNA): TGCGCCAGCAGCTCCAGGACAGGAGTCGATTCGAACACTGAAGCTTTCTTT. Protein: CASSSRTGVDSNTEAFF. The chain has TRBV5-1 and TRBJ1-1, with 7 nucleotides matching TRBD1. The ends lost 3 bases at V and 1 base at J; junction bases unmatched: 12. The germline CDR1 and CDR2 sequences are SGHRS and YFSETQ. CDR3 length: 17 residues. Combining the CDR3 with reference TRBV5-1 and TRBJ1-1 gives the whole variable domain KAGVTQTPRYLIKTRGQQVTLSCSPISGHRSVSWYQQTPGQGLQFLFEYFSETQRNKGNFPGRFSGRQFSNSRSEMNVSTLELGDSALYLCASSSRTGVDSNTEAFFGQGTRLTVV.

The V gene is TRBV7-2, the J gene TRBJ2-3; 9 nucleotides align to TRBD2. V gave up 5 bases and J gave up 2 bases; unmatched junction bases: 8. Germline CDR1 reads SGHTA; CDR2 reads FQGNSA. The CDR3 contains 16 residues. CDR3 amino acids: CASSPRSSGTTDTQYF. The CDR3, as DNA: TGTGCCAGCAGCCCCCGTTCTAGCGGGACCACAGATACGCAGTATTTT.

This clone was counted once. This chain joins TRBV5-1 and TRBJ2-7; D gene unclear. V was shortened by 0 bases and J by 3 bases, with 7 bases between the two germline ends. Germline V lookup: CDR1 SGHRS, CDR2 YFSETQ. The CDR3 runs to 13 residues. The CDR3 sequence: CASSLAPGYEQYF. Written as DNA, the CDR3 is TGCGCCAGCAGCTTGGCCCCGGGCTACGAGCAGTACTTC.

The J gene is TRBJ2-5, the V gene TRBV4-1; unclear D gene. Germline CDR1 MGHRA, CDR2 YSYEKL. V lost 4 bases and J lost 11, with 17 bases in between. CDR3 length: 13 amino acids. The CDR3 loop reads CASSRVLLGAQYF. The DNA for the CDR3 is TGCGCCAGCAGCCGCGTGCTACTGGGTGCGCAGTACTTC.

The chain carries TRBV28 and TRBJ2-6, with a weak D call TRBD1 (6 bases). Germline V lookup: CDR1 MDHEN, CDR2 SYDVKM. Trimming shortened V by 5 bases and J by 1 base, and 12 bases separated the two germline ends. This CDR3 is built from 16 residues. CDR3 loop: CASSPGVWSGANVLTF. The CDR3 region has the DNA TGTGCCAGCAGTCCAGGGGTTTGGTCTGGGGCCAACGTCCTGACTTTC. Looking up the rest from reference TRBV28 and TRBJ2-6 gives the full variable domain: DVKVTQSSRYLVKRTGEKVFLECVQDMDHENMFWYRQDPGLGLRLIYFSYDVKMKEKGDIPEGYSVSREKKERFSLILESASTNQTSMYLCASSPGVWSGANVLTFGAGSRLTVL.

This clone appeared once. This sequence joins TRBV27 and TRBJ1-2; TRBD1 agrees at 8 bases. The V and J ends lost 6 bases and 7 bases, in that order; junction bases with no gene match: 10. The CDR3 spans 14 residues. The germline CDR1 and CDR2 sequences are MNHEY and SMNVEV (reference sequence). The CDR3 DNA sequence: TGTGCCAGCAGACGGACAGGGCTAGGAGCTGGCTACACCTTC. Amino acids: CASRRTGLGAGYTF.

This clone came up once. The J gene is TRBJ2-3, the V gene TRBV29-1; the D is unclear. Germline V gives CDR1 SQVTM, CDR2 ANQGSEA. The CDR3 extends over 12 amino acids. With 0 bases removed from V and 4 bases from J, the gap between germline ends came to 5 bases. CDR3 sequence: CSVEDRSDTQYF. Written as DNA, the CDR3 is TGCAGCGTTGAAGACAGATCAGATACGCAGTATTTT.

The rearrangement joins TRBV5-8 to TRBJ1-3; D unclear. Germline lookup yields CDR1 SGHTS and CDR2 YDEGEE. The germline V and J ends were trimmed by 1 base and 4 bases, with 12 bases remaining between them. The CDR3 sequence is 15 residues long. The DNA of the CDR3 is TGTGCCAGCAGCTTGATGCCAGGCGAAGGAAACACCATATATTTT. This gives the protein CASSLMPGEGNTIYF.

The chain carries TRBV25-1 and TRBJ2-7; D remains unclear. Germline CDR1 is MGHDK and CDR2 is SYGVNS. Between the trimmed V and J ends, which lost 5 bases and 4 bases, there was a span of 18 bases. The CDR3 is 15 residues long. The CDR3 DNA reads as TGTGCCAGCAGTTTCTTTATCGACGAGGCTTACGAGCAGTACTTC. Its translation is CASSFFIDEAYEQYF.

In DNA, the CDR3 is TGTGCCAGCAGTGTCAGTTCGGAGGGTGGCACTGAAGCTTTCTTT. Its translation: CASSVSSEGGTEAFF. This chain uses TRBV6-4 with TRBJ1-1; D is unclear. CDR3 length: 15 residues. V gave up 4 bases and J gave up 4 bases, with 16 bases separating them. Germline loops: CDR1 MRHNA, CDR2 SNTAGT.

This clone was seen a single time. This sequence joins TRBV4-1 and TRBJ2-7; TRBD2 aligns across 9 bases. The CDR3 is 16 amino acids. The V gene end was trimmed by 0 bases and the J gene end by 2 bases; junction bases not matched to a gene: 5. Germline loops: CDR1 MGHRA, CDR2 YSYEKL. CDR3 residues: CASSQDSLAGTYEQYF. The DNA for the CDR3 is TGCGCCAGCAGCCAAGATTCACTAGCGGGCACCTACGAGCAGTACTTC.

The genes are TRBV29-1 and TRBJ1-1; D is possibly TRBD1 (5 bases). CDR1 SQVTM and CDR2 ANQGSEA come from the germline V gene. The CDR3 covers 15 residues. V was clipped by 0 bases and J by 7 bases, with 18 bases between them. The CDR3 sequence: CSVEDRGPVGGEAFF. Written as DNA, the CDR3 is TGCAGCGTTGAAGATCGGGGACCAGTGGGGGGTGAAGCTTTCTTT.

The rearrangement uses TRBV7-9 and TRBJ2-4; D possibly corresponds to TRBD1 (6 bases). The CDR3 runs 15 residues. The germline CDR1 and CDR2 sequences are SEHNR and FQNEAQ (reference sequence). With 4 bases removed from V and 10 bases from J, the gap between germline ends came to 20 bases. The CDR3 DNA reads TGTGCCAGCAGCTACGCCGACAGGTCCTCCTGGATTCAGTACTTC. Encoded protein: CASSYADRSSWIQYF.

The chain joins TRBV28 to TRBJ2-3, with a possible D match to TRBD2 (6 bases). This CDR3 has 14 residues. Trimming removed 7 bases from V and 2 bases from J, with 13 bases in between. In germline, CDR1 is MDHEN, CDR2 SYDVKM. For the CDR3, the DNA is TGTGCCAGCACGGGACTCCAATCCACAGATACGCAGTATTTT. Its protein product is CASTGLQSTDTQYF.

V is TRBV7-3 and J is TRBJ2-7; 9 bases line up with TRBD1. Germline V lookup: CDR1 SGHTA, CDR2 FQGTGA. This CDR3 is 16 amino acids long. Trimming cost V 5 bases and J 2 bases; bases outside gene matches: 10. The CDR3 sequence: CASSPNGRTGAYEQYF. CDR3 bases: TGTGCCAGCAGCCCCAATGGCAGGACAGGGGCCTACGAGCAGTACTTC.

The chain recombines TRBV3-1 (or the pseudogene TRBV3-2) with TRBJ1-4, with D unresolved. The CDR3 is 15 residues long. From germline, CDR1 is LGHDT and CDR2 YNNKEL (reference sequence). V was cut by 3 bases and J by 8 bases, with 16 bases left in between. This CDR3 reads CASSQINLNREKLFF. The CDR3 DNA reads as TGTGCCAGCAGCCAGATAAACCTAAACCGGGAAAAACTGTTTTTT.

The rearrangement links TRBV5-1 to TRBJ1-1; 10 positions agree with TRBD1. Germline V gene lookup returns CDR1 SGHRS and CDR2 YFSETQ. This CDR3 comprises 16 residues. V was pared by 3 bases and J by 2 bases, with 7 bases of the junction left unmatched. The CDR3 bases are TGCGCCAGCAGCTCCGGGACAGGGGCCGTAAACACTGAAGCTTTCTTT. Translated, it gives CASSSGTGAVNTEAFF.

For this clone: Other nucleotide sequences from this sample produce the same CDR3. The rearrangement uses TRBV6-1 and TRBJ1-5; 7 positions agree with TRBD1. Germline V gives CDR1 MNHNS, CDR2 SASEGT. J gave up 4 bases and V 2 bases, and 2 bases lay outside the gene matches. The CDR3 runs to 14 residues. The CDR3 is CASSERRGNQPQHF. The CDR3, as DNA: TGTGCCAGCAGTGAACGCAGGGGGAATCAGCCCCAGCATTTT.